This passage covers 16 T cell receptor beta chains from one sample sequenced in a study of T-cell reconstitution after alpha-beta-depleted transplantation in children. Construction of the TCRbeta library involved unique molecular identifiers. TCRdb processed the PCR reads anew with MiXCR; each CDR3 protein has one entry. This table holds about 230,000 distinct CDR3 sequences, about 9.2% found once. The material was PBMCs from the stem cell graft donor, obtained from the stem cell graft. All receptors come from a human donor who donated a stem cell graft to a child with acute lymphoblastic leukemia.

This clonotype was recorded many times. This sequence joins TRBV21-1 and TRBJ2-2; TRBD1, the table's D call, was not compared with the DNA. TRBV21-1 constitutes a pseudogene. CDR3 length equals 18 residues. CDR3 bases: TGTGCCAGCAGCAAATCGCGGGAAAAACAGGGAAACACCGGGGAGCTGTTTTTT. Its translation is CASSKSREKQGNTGELFF.

This clonotype was picked up many times. V usage is TRBV3-1 and J usage is TRBJ2-7; D perhaps matches TRBD2 (5 bases). Germline CDR1 and CDR2: LGHDT and YNNKEL (reference sequence). This CDR3 is 13 amino acids long. Trimming shortened V by 4 bases and J by 5 bases, and 12 bases separated the two germline ends. CDR3 in DNA: TGTGCCAGCAGCCTAACTAGTCTGAACGAGCAGTACTTC. Its protein product is CASSLTSLNEQYF.

This clonotype was detected only a few times. The gene calls are TRBV7-9 and TRBJ2-7; D call uncertain. This CDR3 comprises 16 residues. CDR1 is SEHNR and CDR2 is FQNEAQ in the germline V gene (reference sequence). V gave up 4 bases and J gave up 0 bases, with 16 bases separating them. The CDR3 region has the DNA TGTGCCAGCAGCTCGCCCGCGGAATTAGCCTCCTACGAGCAGTACTTC. Residues: CASSSPAELASYEQYF.

CDR3 DNA: TGTGCCAGCAGCGGTGTCCCCTCCCTAGCCAAAAACATTCAGTACTTC. It is translated as CASSGVPSLAKNIQYF. The V gene is TRBV21-1, the J gene TRBJ2-4; TRBD1 is taken as the D call from the table, unchecked against the DNA. TRBV21-1 is described as a pseudogene. The CDR3 sequence is 16 residues long.

This clonotype was seen many times. The V gene is TRBV7-2, the J gene TRBJ1-2, with D unclear. The CDR3 has 13 amino acids. With 6 bases removed from V and 8 bases from J, the gap between germline ends came to 16 bases. CDR1 SGHTA and CDR2 FQGNSA come from the germline V gene. CDR3 bases: TGTGCCAGCAGGAGGGTCCCGTCGGAAGGCTACACCTTC. It specifies CASRRVPSEGYTF.

This clonotype was detected only a few times. V usage is TRBV7-2 and J usage is TRBJ2-1; no clear D gene. Germline lookup yields CDR1 SGHTA and CDR2 FQGNSA. CDR3 length equals 16 residues. Deletions cut 3 bases from V and 0 bases from J, with 12 bases between. In DNA form, the CDR3 reads TGTGCCAGCAGCTTTGTTGTGATCGGCTCCTACAATGAGCAGTTCTTC. Its translation is CASSFVVIGSYNEQFF.

J is TRBJ1-1 and V is TRBV19, with TRBD1 as a possible D gene (5 bases). V was shortened by 5 bases and J by 0 bases, with 10 bases between the two germline ends. In germline, CDR1 is LNHDA, CDR2 SQIVND (reference sequence). The CDR3 sequence is 14 residues long. DNA for the CDR3: TGTGCCAGTAGTCTCCTGACAGTGAACACTGAAGCTTTCTTT. Translation gives CASSLLTVNTEAFF.

The chain combines TRBV20-1 with TRBJ1-5; weak D call: TRBD1 (6 bases). There are 15 residues in the CDR3. CDR1 is DFQATT, CDR2 SNEGSKA, per germline (reference sequence). The CDR3 here is CCARRDNWSNQPQHF. The DNA of the CDR3 is TGCTGCGCTAGGCGGGACAACTGGAGCAATCAGCCCCAGCATTTT.

This clonotype was detected only a few times. The J gene is TRBJ1-2, the V gene TRBV10-3, with 7 bases aligning to TRBD1. This CDR3 comprises 16 residues. V gave up 8 bases and J gave up 2 bases; unmatched junction bases: 14. CDR1 and CDR2 (germline): ENHRY, SYGVKD. As DNA, the CDR3 is TGTGCCATCGGCGGGAACCGGGACAGACAAAACTATGGCTACACCTTC. Translated, it gives CAIGGNRDRQNYGYTF.

V is TRBV20-1 and J is TRBJ2-7; the match to TRBD1 covers 9 bases. Germline CDR1 DFQATT, CDR2 SNEGSKA (reference sequence). This CDR3 region has 13 residues. CDR3 nucleotide sequence: TGCAGCGTCAGGGGACAGGGTATTTACGAGCAGTACTTC. Translated, it gives CSVRGQGIYEQYF.

This clonotype was seen a handful of times. The V gene is TRBV28, the J gene TRBJ1-5, with a tentative D call TRBD1 (5 bases). The V end was cut by 6 bases, the J end by 6 bases, with 15 bases between. The germline CDR1 and CDR2 sequences are MDHEN and SYDVKM. This CDR3 has 14 residues. The CDR3 nucleotides read TGTGCCAGCAGCCGGGCGGGGGGAACTCAGCCCCAGCATTTT. This encodes CASSRAGGTQPQHF.

This clonotype appeared a few times. The rearrangement uses TRBV20-1 and TRBJ1-6; 7 bases match TRBD1. The CDR3 length is 14 residues. Germline V gives CDR1 DFQATT, CDR2 SNEGSKA (reference sequence). With V trimmed by 2 bases and J by 10 bases, 8 bases remained unmatched. This CDR3 is CSARPNRGKSPLHF. The CDR3 nucleotides are TGCAGTGCTAGACCCAACAGGGGTAAATCACCCCTCCACTTT.

The CDR3 sequence: CASSATQTGANVLTF. The CDR3 nucleotides read TGTGCCAGTAGCGCGACCCAAACTGGGGCCAACGTCCTGACTTTC. V and J are TRBV19 and TRBJ2-6; D gene uncertain. In germline, CDR1 is LNHDA, CDR2 SQIVND (reference sequence). The V gene lost 6 bases and the J gene lost 2 bases, with 11 bases spanning the gap. CDR3 length equals 15 residues.

This clonotype was found many times. The rearrangement uses TRBV7-2 and TRBJ1-6, with a possible D match to TRBD1 (5 bases). The germline V gene encodes CDR1 SGHTA and CDR2 FQGNSA. The CDR3 is 17 amino acids. V lost 4 bases to trimming and J lost 0 bases, with 13 bases between them. Written as DNA, the CDR3 is TGTGCCAGCAGCTCGAGACGGGGGAGCTCCTATAATTCACCCCTCCACTTT. Its translation is CASSSRRGSSYNSPLHF. Full variable domain (rest looked up from reference TRBV7-2 and TRBJ1-6): GAGVSQSPSNKVTEKGKDVELRCDPISGHTALYWYRQSLGQGLEFLIYFQGNSAPDKSGLPSDRFSAERTGGSVSTLTIQRTQQEDSAVYLCASSSRRGSSYNSPLHFGNGTRLTVT.

CDR3 sequence: CASTTQTRGVRTDTQYF. DNA of the CDR3: TGTGCCAGCACCACACAAACGAGGGGGGTAAGAACAGATACGCAGTATTTT. V gene TRBV27 combines with J gene TRBJ2-3, with D perhaps being TRBD1 or TRBD2 (6 bases each). The CDR3 consists of 17 residues. Trimming took off 7 bases at V and 3 bases at J, with 23 bases between the two ends. From germline, CDR1 is MNHEY and CDR2 SMNVEV (reference sequence).

The sample holds a few counts of this clonotype. The V call is TRBV7-9, the J call TRBJ2-7; TRBD2 might be the D (5 bases). The CDR3 has 12 amino acids. CDR1 and CDR2 from the germline V gene are SEHNR and FQNEAQ (reference sequence). Trimming removed 10 bases at V and 3 bases at J, with 13 bases between. CDR3 sequence (DNA): TGTGCCACCCGAGACTATAACTACGAGCAGTACTTC. It is translated as CATRDYNYEQYF.